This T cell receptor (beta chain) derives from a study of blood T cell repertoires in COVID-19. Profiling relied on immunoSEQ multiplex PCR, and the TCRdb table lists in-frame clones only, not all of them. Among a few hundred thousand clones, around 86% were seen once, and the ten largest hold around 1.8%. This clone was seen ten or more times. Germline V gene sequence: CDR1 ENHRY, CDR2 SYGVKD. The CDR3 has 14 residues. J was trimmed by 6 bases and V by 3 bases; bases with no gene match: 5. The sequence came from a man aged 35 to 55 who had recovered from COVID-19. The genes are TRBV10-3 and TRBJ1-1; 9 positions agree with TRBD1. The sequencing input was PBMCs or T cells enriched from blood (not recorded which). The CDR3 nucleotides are TGTGCCATCAGTGAAGGGGGACAGGGCCCTGAAGCTTTCTTT. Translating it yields CAISEGGQGPEAFF.